What follows is one T cell receptor beta chain and its context. Antigen: not known. There was one heparinised blood draw per donor, averaging roughly 120 mL. Expressed TCRB transcripts were sequenced because the isolated RNA had all been reverse transcribed beforehand. The table came from immunoSEQ multiplex PCR; TCRdb's copy has only in-frame clones and leaves some out. Of about 390,000 clones in the sample, around 9.6% are singletons; the top ten hold about 0.6%. These data originate in a study of beta chain features in type 1 diabetes. Notes on the study in general: Sampled from patients, naive, central memory and Treg TCRB repertoires appeared more similar than those sampled from healthy donors. In all four CD4+ subsets, TCRB CDR3 length was significantly, moderately reduced in type 1 diabetes.

Sequenced material: central memory CD4+ T cells from blood. This receptor was identified in a young man with type 1 diabetes.

CDR3 coding DNA: TGTGCCAGCAGTTTTGCGGAGAACACTGAAGCTTTCTTT. It specifies CASSFAENTEAFF. The V gene is TRBV6-6, the J gene TRBJ1-1; D gene ambiguous. Per germline, CDR1 MNHNY and CDR2 SVGAGI (reference sequence). V was shortened by 4 bases and J by 1 base, with 7 bases between the two germline ends. The CDR3 length is 13 residues.